The rows below give T cell receptor beta chains drawn from one sample of a study of response to subunit inactivated influenza vaccine. TCRdb re-derived calls from the RT-PCR reads in MiXCR, one entry per CDR3 protein. In the table there are over 750,000 distinct CDR3 sequences, 21% of which are singletons. The sample consisted of PBMCs from blood, taken about 5 days after vaccination. These receptors came from a man in his forties or fifties who received an inactivated influenza vaccine. Each CDR3 is given with its conserved first and last residue. D genes are given only for firm matches. Rows give clone size only sometimes, using once, few, many, or a class for an expanded clone.

d_gene	j_gene	v_gene	abundance	CDR3aa	CDR3nt
TRBD2	TRBJ2-5	TRBV6-2/TRBV6-3	few	CASSYSREGWKTQYF	TGTGCCAGCAGTTACTCCCGGGAGGGCTGGAAGACCCAGTACTTC
-	TRBJ1-1	TRBV7-2	-	CASSPGGNEAFF	TGTGCCAGCAGCCCTGGGGGCAACGAAGCTTTCTTT
-	TRBJ2-1	TRBV20-1	many	CSAFPGPSSYNEQFF	TGCAGTGCTTTTCCGGGCCCGAGCTCCTACAATGAGCAGTTCTTC
TRBD1	TRBJ1-3	TRBV7-9	few	CASRLTGYSGNTIYF	TGTGCCAGCAGACTGACAGGGTACTCTGGAAACACCATATATTTT
-	TRBJ2-5	TRBV14	-	CASSQVVRGTQYF	TGTGCCAGCAGCCAAGTTGTGCGAGGGACCCAGTACTTC
-	TRBJ2-1	TRBV20-1	-	CSASGTAHGEQFF	TGCAGTGCTAGTGGGACGGCCCATGGTGAGCAGTTCTTC
TRBD2	TRBJ2-5	TRBV6-2/TRBV6-3	few	CASRRGGLAGNQETQYF	TGTGCCAGCAGGCGGGGCGGACTAGCTGGAAACCAAGAGACCCAGTACTTC
-	TRBJ2-3	TRBV7-2	-	CASSPPANTDTQYF	TGTGCCAGCAGCCCCCCTGCGAACACAGATACGCAGTATTTT
TRBD1	TRBJ2-7	TRBV19	-	CASSDRDRSYEQYF	TGTGCCAGTAGTGACCGGGACAGGTCCTACGAGCAGTACTTC
-	TRBJ1-2	TRBV20-1	-	CSAASQANYGYTF	TGCAGTGCCGCTTCCCAGGCTAACTATGGCTACACCTTC
-	TRBJ2-3	TRBV10-3	-	CAIKVGVTDTQYF	TGTGCCATCAAAGTAGGCGTCACAGATACGCAGTATTTT
-	TRBJ2-1	TRBV11-2	-	CASSFRSYGDNEQFF	TGTGCCAGCAGCTTTCGTAGTTACGGAGACAATGAGCAGTTCTTC
-	TRBJ2-1	TRBV28	-	CASSSFRGGFF	TGTGCCAGCAGTTCCTTCCGAGGCGGGTTCTTC
TRBD2	TRBJ2-1	TRBV28	few	CASSTRLAGLGPFF	TGTGCCAGCAGTACAAGACTAGCGGGATTGGGGCCGTTCTTC
TRBD2	TRBJ2-5	TRBV7-2	-	CASSLKLAGATQYF	TGTGCCAGCAGCTTAAAACTAGCGGGAGCGACCCAGTACTTC
-	TRBJ2-5	TRBV6-2/TRBV6-3	few	CASSYSAGTYQETQYF	TGTGCCAGCAGTTACTCTGCGGGGACCTACCAAGAGACCCAGTACTTC
TRBD2	TRBJ2-1	TRBV11-2	few	CASSFSTSGPNNEQFF	TGTGCCAGCAGCTTTTCGACTAGCGGCCCGAACAATGAGCAGTTCTTC
TRBD2	TRBJ2-7	TRBV18	many	CASSPEREGMWEQYF	TGTGCCAGCTCACCCGAGCGGGAGGGGATGTGGGAGCAGTACTTC
-	TRBJ2-6	TRBV3-1	few	CASSQGVTRANVLTF	TGTGCCAGCAGCCAAGGGGTGACTAGAGCCAACGTCCTGACTTTC
-	TRBJ2-4	TRBV6-5	-	CASSYSEGVVKNIQYF	TGTGCCAGCAGTTACTCGGAGGGAGTGGTCAAAAACATTCAGTACTTC
TRBD1	TRBJ2-7	TRBV20-1	-	CSARSIGGPPYEQYF	TGCAGTGCTAGATCTATAGGGGGCCCTCCCTACGAGCAGTACTTC
-	TRBJ2-7	TRBV6-5	few	CASSYSTGGTSYEQYF	TGTGCCAGCAGTTACTCCACTGGGGGGACCTCCTACGAGCAGTACTTC
-	TRBJ2-1	TRBV7-9	-	CASSFRYNEQFF	TGTGCCAGCAGCTTTCGGTACAATGAGCAGTTCTTC
TRBD1	TRBJ2-2	TRBV20-1	few	CSAKQGANTGELFF	TGCAGTGCTAAACAGGGGGCGAACACCGGGGAGCTGTTTTTT
TRBD2	TRBJ2-7	TRBV18	-	CASSLATSGGPSSYEQYF	TGTGCCAGCTCACTGGCGACTAGCGGGGGGCCTAGCTCCTACGAGCAGTACTTC
TRBD2	TRBJ2-5	TRBV6-2/TRBV6-3	-	CASSSVFGGETQYF	TGTGCCAGCAGTTCGGTGTTCGGGGGGGAGACCCAGTACTTC
TRBD1	TRBJ2-3	TRBV12-3/TRBV12-4	few	CASSFSTGGVLDTQYF	TGTGCCAGCAGTTTCTCGACAGGGGGCGTCTTAGATACGCAGTATTTT
TRBD1	TRBJ2-3	TRBV5-1	-	CASSLVGRGRTDTQYF	TGCGCCAGCAGCTTGGTGGGCAGGGGGCGCACAGATACGCAGTATTTT
-	TRBJ1-1	TRBV6-1	-	CASSVAGWAFF	TGTGCCAGCAGCGTCGCAGGGTGGGCTTTCTTT
-	TRBJ1-2	TRBV5-5	-	CASNRDNSLYGYTF	TGTGCCAGCAACCGGGACAACAGCCTCTATGGCTACACCTTC
TRBD2	TRBJ2-1	TRBV5-4	-	CASSVGTSGTYNEQFF	TGTGCCAGCAGCGTAGGGACTAGCGGTACCTACAATGAGCAGTTCTTC
TRBD1	TRBJ2-1	TRBV4-3	few	CASSPLIGGQVGNEQFF	TGCGCCAGCAGCCCCCTTATCGGGGGACAGGTGGGCAATGAGCAGTTCTTC
-	TRBJ2-7	TRBV5-1	-	CASSSPEGREQYF	TGCGCCAGCAGCTCCCCCGAGGGTCGGGAGCAGTACTTC
TRBD2	TRBJ2-1	TRBV7-2	-	CASSIPFSGRQFF	TGTGCCAGCAGCATTCCATTTAGCGGGAGGCAGTTCTTC
TRBD1	TRBJ2-1	TRBV6-5	once	CARGPRGRMDEQFF	TGTGCCAGGGGTCCCAGGGGGCGGATGGATGAGCAGTTCTTC
TRBD2	TRBJ2-1	TRBV27	-	CASSFIRTSGGNEQFF	TGTGCCAGCAGTTTCATTCGGACTAGCGGGGGGAATGAGCAGTTCTTC
TRBD1	TRBJ2-6	TRBV12-3/TRBV12-4	many	CASSKGQNFGANVLTF	TGTGCCAGCAGTAAGGGACAGAACTTTGGGGCCAACGTCCTGACTTTC
-	TRBJ1-6	TRBV6-2/TRBV6-3	-	CASSYKWRRSSYNSPLHF	TGTGCCAGCAGTTACAAATGGAGACGGAGCTCCTATAATTCACCCCTCCACTTT
TRBD2	TRBJ2-3	TRBV4-2	-	CASSHGGLAGLGADTQYF	TGTGCCAGCAGCCATGGGGGACTAGCGGGATTGGGGGCAGATACGCAGTATTTT
TRBD1	TRBJ2-7	TRBV5-1	-	CASSRRTGASSYEQYF	TGCGCCAGCAGCCGACGGACAGGAGCTAGCTCCTACGAGCAGTACTTC
-	TRBJ2-2	TRBV12-3/TRBV12-4	few	CASLDGTPNTGELFF	TGTGCCAGCCTCGACGGGACTCCGAACACCGGGGAGCTGTTTTTT